The rows below give T cell receptor beta chains drawn from one sample of a study of tumor-infiltrating lymphocytes in primary liver carcinoma. MiXCR, run by TCRdb on the multiplex PCR reads, gives a single entry per CDR3 protein. The table records 300,000 to 400,000 distinct CDR3 sequences, less than 65% of them present only once. Sequencing was performed on peripheral blood. All receptors derive from a man aged 35 to 55 with primary liver carcinoma and hepatitis B virus infection. The CDR3 runs from the conserved cysteine through the conserved F or W. A D gene is named only where the DNA matches it firmly. Expanded clones are given a class, and other clones once, few, many or no size at all.

j_call: TRBJ1-2; clone_size: many; v_call: TRBV29-1; d_call: -; cdr3_aa: CSVGGFPF; cdr3_nt: TGCAGCGTGGGGGGATTCCCCTTC
j_call: TRBJ2-2; clone_size: few; v_call: TRBV28; d_call: -; cdr3_aa: CASRVGSVTGELFF; cdr3_nt: TGTGCCAGCCGGGTCGGGAGTGTCACCGGGGAGCTGTTTTTT
j_call: TRBJ2-3; clone_size: once; v_call: TRBV11-2; d_call: TRBD2; cdr3_aa: CTSRPPGVAGFTDTQYF; cdr3_nt: TGTACCAGTCGCCCTCCGGGAGTAGCGGGGTTCACAGATACGCAGTATTTT
j_call: TRBJ2-1; clone_size: few; v_call: TRBV12-3/TRBV12-4; d_call: -; cdr3_aa: CASTLAEEGYERFF; cdr3_nt: TGTGCCAGCACTTTAGCGGAAGAGGGTTATGAGCGGTTCTTC
j_call: TRBJ2-2; clone_size: -; v_call: TRBV6-5; d_call: -; cdr3_aa: CASSYSAARGSTGELFF; cdr3_nt: TGTGCCAGCAGTTACTCCGCCGCCCGGGGGAGCACCGGGGAGCTGTTTTTT
j_call: TRBJ2-4; clone_size: -; v_call: TRBV11-2; d_call: -; cdr3_aa: CASSPTGVSTVVKNIRYF; cdr3_nt: TGTGCCAGCAGCCCAACTGGGGTTTCCACGGTGGTCAAAAACATTCGGTACTTC
j_call: TRBJ2-7; clone_size: -; v_call: TRBV11-2; d_call: -; cdr3_aa: CVSTSSPSETYEQYF; cdr3_nt: TGTGTCAGCACCTCATCCCCTAGCGAAACCTACGAGCAGTACTTC
j_call: TRBJ2-4; clone_size: few; v_call: TRBV6-6; d_call: -; cdr3_aa: CASSYPRGSKNIQHF; cdr3_nt: TGTGCCAGCAGTTACCCAAGGGGATCCAAAAACATTCAGCACTTC
j_call: TRBJ1-5; clone_size: many; v_call: TRBV12-3/TRBV12-4; d_call: TRBD1; cdr3_aa: CASSQGARQPQHF; cdr3_nt: TGTGCCAGCAGTCAGGGGGCCCGGCAGCCCCAGCATTTT
j_call: TRBJ2-5; clone_size: -; v_call: TRBV10-3; d_call: TRBD2; cdr3_aa: CAISESGGETQYF; cdr3_nt: TGTGCCATTAGTGAGTCGGGGGGGGAGACCCAGTACTTC
j_call: TRBJ2-5; clone_size: few; v_call: TRBV5-1; d_call: -; cdr3_aa: CASSLELGSVQETQYF; cdr3_nt: TGCGCCAGCAGCTTGGAGTTGGGTAGCGTCCAAGAGACCCAGTACTTC
j_call: TRBJ2-1; clone_size: -; v_call: TRBV5-4; d_call: TRBD1; cdr3_aa: CASSQGGQDYNEQFF; cdr3_nt: TGTGCCAGCAGCCAGGGGGGACAGGATTACAATGAGCAGTTCTTC
j_call: TRBJ2-1; clone_size: -; v_call: TRBV11-1; d_call: -; cdr3_aa: CASRKKMRIGGDEQFF; cdr3_nt: TGTGCCAGCAGAAAAAAGATGAGGATAGGAGGGGATGAGCAGTTCTTC
j_call: TRBJ2-1; clone_size: -; v_call: TRBV5-1; d_call: TRBD1; cdr3_aa: CASTGTGSYNEQFF; cdr3_nt: TGCGCCAGCACCGGGACAGGATCCTACAATGAGCAGTTCTTC
j_call: TRBJ2-3; clone_size: many; v_call: TRBV6-5; d_call: TRBD1; cdr3_aa: CASSYSGTGEDTQYF; cdr3_nt: TGTGCCAGCAGTTACTCTGGGACAGGGGAAGATACGCAGTATTTT
j_call: TRBJ1-6; clone_size: -; v_call: TRBV4-1; d_call: -; cdr3_aa: CTSSPGVGDSPLHF; cdr3_nt: TGCACCAGCAGCCCTGGGGTAGGAGATTCACCCCTCCACTTT
j_call: TRBJ2-3; clone_size: few; v_call: TRBV28; d_call: -; cdr3_aa: CASTTSSPDTQYF; cdr3_nt: TGTGCCAGCACTACTAGCTCCCCAGATACGCAGTATTTT
j_call: TRBJ1-1; clone_size: -; v_call: TRBV5-5; d_call: TRBD1; cdr3_aa: CGSSRDSRNTEAFF; cdr3_nt: TGTGGCAGCAGCAGGGACAGCCGGAACACTGAAGCTTTCTTT
j_call: TRBJ2-7; clone_size: many; v_call: TRBV4-3; d_call: TRBD1; cdr3_aa: CASSPGTGGAEQYF; cdr3_nt: TGCGCCAGCAGCCCAGGGACAGGGGGCGCCGAGCAGTACTTC
j_call: TRBJ2-1; clone_size: -; v_call: TRBV11-3; d_call: TRBD2; cdr3_aa: CASSLWGLAGGGNEQFF; cdr3_nt: TGTGCCAGCAGCTTATGGGGGCTAGCGGGAGGGGGAAATGAGCAATTCTTC
j_call: TRBJ2-1; clone_size: -; v_call: TRBV5-4; d_call: -; cdr3_aa: CASRLDRGSYNEQFF; cdr3_nt: TGTGCCAGCAGATTAGACCGTGGCTCCTACAATGAGCAGTTCTTC
j_call: TRBJ2-7; clone_size: -; v_call: TRBV6-1; d_call: -; cdr3_aa: CASSDVVGGSYEQYF; cdr3_nt: TGTGCCAGCAGTGATGTAGTGGGAGGATCCTACGAGCAGTACTTC
j_call: TRBJ2-1; clone_size: -; v_call: TRBV4-2; d_call: -; cdr3_aa: CAGSQGGGDEQFF; cdr3_nt: TGCGCCGGCAGCCAAGGCGGGGGCGATGAGCAGTTCTTC
j_call: TRBJ1-1; clone_size: -; v_call: TRBV12-3/TRBV12-4; d_call: TRBD1; cdr3_aa: CASSSGQGWLNTEAFF; cdr3_nt: TGTGCCAGCAGCTCGGGACAGGGGTGGTTGAACACTGAAGCTTTCTTT
j_call: TRBJ2-3; clone_size: few; v_call: TRBV4-1; d_call: -; cdr3_aa: CASSQDVGTDTQYF; cdr3_nt: TGCGCCAGCAGCCAAGATGTTGGCACAGATACGCAGTATTTT